These 31 T cell receptor beta chains were sequenced from one sample in a study of PD-L1 blockade in urothelial cancer. TCRdb's table, derived via immunoSEQ multiplex PCR, lists solely in-frame clones and lacks some. The sample has under 20,000 clones; about nine tenths are singletons. The source was PBMCs, collected around atezolizumab (anti-PD-L1) treatment. These receptors were taken from a man in his fifties with urothelial cancer.

In nucleotides, the CDR3 is TGTGCCAGCAGTTACCGACAATACTACAATGAGCAGTTCTTC. Its protein product is CASSYRQYYNEQFF. The rearrangement joins TRBV27 to TRBJ2-1; no clear D. Germline V gene data show CDR1 as MNHEY and CDR2 as SMNVEV (reference sequence). The CDR3 spans 14 residues. Trimming cost V 4 bases and J 3 bases, with 10 bases left between them.

The chain joins TRBV30 to TRBJ2-7, with TRBD1 identical over 10 bases. The CDR3 runs 15 residues. CDR1 is GTSNPN, CDR2 SVGIG, per germline (reference sequence). Germline trimming cut 0 bases from V and 1 base from J; bases unmatched to any gene: 3. This CDR3 reads CAWSVGQGGSYEQYF. The CDR3 DNA reads as TGTGCCTGGAGTGTAGGACAGGGGGGTTCCTACGAGCAGTACTTC.

The rearrangement uses TRBV6-5 and TRBJ1-5; TRBD1 might be the D (6 bases). Germline CDR1 is MNHEY and CDR2 is SVGAGI. The ends were cut back, 10 bases at V and 5 bases at J, with 18 bases in the middle. The CDR3 is made up of 14 amino acids. CDR3 nucleotides: TGTGCCACCTCCACCTTGGCAGGGGATCAGCCCCAGCATTTT. Its translation is CATSTLAGDQPQHF.

The rearrangement links TRBV11-2 to TRBJ2-1; D perhaps matches TRBD1 (5 bases). CDR3 size: 15 residues. V was cut by 4 bases and J by 5 bases, with 15 bases left in between. Looked up from germline, CDR1 is SGHAT and CDR2 is FQNNGV. CDR3 amino acids: CASSYRWGRDNEQFF. CDR3 nucleotides: TGTGCCAGCAGCTATCGGTGGGGCAGGGACAATGAGCAGTTCTTC.

This chain joins TRBV2 and TRBJ2-1; weak D call: TRBD1 (5 bases). Trimming left V 4 bases short and J 8 bases short, with 12 bases between. Germline V gene data show CDR1 as SNHLY and CDR2 as FYNNEI. CDR3 length: 13 residues. CDR3 sequence: CASSVSGFDEQFF. DNA of the CDR3: TGTGCCAGCAGTGTATCAGGGTTCGATGAGCAGTTCTTC.

The CDR3, as DNA: TGTGCCAGCAGGAGACAGGGACAGTCCTGGAAGACCCAGTACTTC. Protein product: CASRRQGQSWKTQYF. The chain carries TRBV27 and TRBJ2-5; 7 bases agree with TRBD1. Germline V CDR1 and CDR2: MNHEY, SMNVEV (reference sequence). The CDR3 is made up of 15 amino acids. The ends lost 6 bases at V and 6 bases at J; junction bases unmatched: 13.

The chain joins TRBV7-9 to TRBJ2-7; D ambiguous. The CDR3 contains 13 residues. The V gene's germline CDR1 is SEHNR and CDR2 FQNEAQ (reference sequence). The V end was cut by 2 bases, the J end by 3 bases, with 8 bases between. CDR3 DNA sequence: TGTGCCAGCAGCTTACCCGCACACTACGAGCAGTACTTC. It yields the protein CASSLPAHYEQYF.

The chain recombines TRBV21-1 with TRBJ1-1; TRBD1 is the table's D call and was not checked against the DNA. TRBV21-1 is a known pseudogene. The CDR3 extends over 14 amino acids. The CDR3 is CASSKTGRCTEAFF. CDR3 in DNA: TGTGCCAGCAGCAAAACAGGGCGGTGCACTGAAGCTTTCTTT.

The count of this clone is one. The V call is TRBV27, the J call TRBJ1-6, with TRBD1 matching over 9 bases. J lost 7 bases, V lost 3 bases, and 4 bases had no gene match. Germline assignment: CDR1 MNHEY and CDR2 SMNVEV (reference sequence). This CDR3 contains 15 residues. Here the CDR3 DNA reads TGTGCCAGCAGTTTCGAGGGACAGGGCAATTCACCCCTCCACTTT. Translated, it gives CASSFEGQGNSPLHF.

The chain recombines TRBV7-2 with TRBJ2-7; 7 positions match TRBD1. This CDR3 is built from 15 residues. V gave up 1 base and J gave up 3 bases; unmatched junction bases: 6. Germline V gene sequence: CDR1 SGHTA, CDR2 FQGNSA. CDR3 residues: CASSLVRQGVYEQYF. CDR3 sequence (DNA): TGTGCCAGCAGCTTAGTAAGGCAGGGGGTCTACGAGCAGTACTTC.

The V gene is TRBV23-1, the J gene TRBJ2-7, with 7 bases aligning to TRBD1. TRBV23-1 is labeled an ORF, and its function is uncertain. This CDR3 comprises 16 residues. V lost 2 bases, J lost 2 bases, and 9 bases stayed unmatched. CDR3 amino acids: CASSQPSHRGAYEQYF. The CDR3 coding sequence is TGCGCCAGCAGTCAACCTTCGCACAGGGGCGCCTACGAGCAGTACTTC.

This sequence joins TRBV21-1 and TRBJ1-1; the DNA was not used to check the table's D call, TRBD1. TRBV21-1 is assigned pseudogene status. The CDR3 totals 14 residues. This CDR3 reads CASSLTAMNTEAFF. The CDR3 nucleotides are TGTGCCAGCAGCCTGACAGCTATGAACACTGAAGCTTTCTTT.

V and J are TRBV29-1 and TRBJ2-2; 9 bases match TRBD1. Trimming cost V 3 bases and J 3 bases; bases outside gene matches: 8. The length of the CDR3 is 16 residues. Germline CDR1 SQVTM, CDR2 ANQGSEA. The CDR3 DNA is TGCAGCGTTGACGGGACAGGGAGACGGGACACCGGGGAGCTGTTTTTT. This codes for CSVDGTGRRDTGELFF.

This clone turned up a few times. This sequence joins TRBV11-1 and TRBJ2-7, with a weak D call TRBD1 (5 bases). Looked up from germline, CDR1 is SGHAT and CDR2 is FQDESV (reference sequence). The CDR3 has 16 amino acids. V was trimmed by 0 bases and J by 0 bases, leaving 12 bases between them. This CDR3 is CASSLAGQGGSYEQYF. CDR3 in DNA: TGTGCCAGCAGCTTAGCAGGGCAGGGCGGCTCCTACGAGCAGTACTTC.

This chain joins TRBV10-2 and TRBJ2-7; 9 bases agree with TRBD2. The CDR3 spans 14 residues. V lost 4 bases and J lost 6; bases outside the gene matches: 7. Germline loops: CDR1 WSHSY, CDR2 SAAADI. The CDR3 protein is CASSVAGAGSEQYF. CDR3 DNA: TGCGCCAGCAGTGTAGCGGGAGCGGGGTCCGAGCAGTACTTC.

This clone was counted a single time. The J gene is TRBJ2-7, the V gene TRBV4-1, with 14 nucleotides matching TRBD2. Germline V gene sequence: CDR1 MGHRA, CDR2 YSYEKL. This CDR3 is built from 16 residues. Trimming cost V 4 bases and J 4 bases; bases outside gene matches: 6. The CDR3 DNA sequence: TGCGCCAGCAGCCTCGGACTAGCGGGAGGTAAGTACGAGCAGTACTTC. As protein: CASSLGLAGGKYEQYF.

The count of this clone is one. V gene TRBV9 combines with J gene TRBJ2-3, with a tentative D call TRBD2 (5 bases). CDR3 length: 16 amino acids. Trimming cost V 0 bases and J 2 bases, with 13 bases left between them. Germline CDR1 SGDLS, CDR2 YYNGEE. CDR3 in amino acids: CASSVEPRGYTDTQYF. The CDR3 DNA is TGTGCCAGCAGCGTAGAACCTCGGGGTTACACAGATACGCAGTATTTT.

The chain is built from TRBV2 and TRBJ2-1; TRBD2 aligns across 7 bases. Germline CDR1 SNHLY, CDR2 FYNNEI. This CDR3 region has 12 residues. V shed 7 bases and J 14 bases; nucleotides not matched to a gene: 11. The CDR3 sequence is CASMEAGLWEFF. The CDR3 region has the DNA TGTGCCAGCATGGAAGCGGGGCTATGGGAGTTCTTC.

This rearrangement joins TRBV7-2 to TRBJ2-2; 11 bases match TRBD1. CDR1 is SGHTA, CDR2 FQGNSA, per germline. With 6 bases clipped from V and 2 bases from J, the junction kept 5 bases outside the gene matches. CDR3 size: 16 residues. The CDR3 DNA sequence: TGTGCCAGCAGTCATGGACAGGGGGCAAACACCGGGGAGCTGTTTTTT. This translates into CASSHGQGANTGELFF.

The V gene is TRBV27, the J gene TRBJ2-5; 9 nucleotides agree with TRBD1. With V trimmed by 0 bases and J by 5 bases, 4 bases remained unmatched. This CDR3 has 15 amino acids. The germline V gene has CDR1 MNHEY and CDR2 SMNVEV (reference sequence). CDR3 sequence (DNA): TGTGCCAGCAGTTTATCGGGGACAGGGCTGGAGACCCAGTACTTC. It encodes CASSLSGTGLETQYF.

This rearrangement joins TRBV11-2 to TRBJ2-1; 7 nucleotides line up with TRBD2. Germline assignment: CDR1 SGHAT and CDR2 FQNNGV. V lost 1 base and J lost 9; bases outside the gene matches: 3. This CDR3 spans 13 amino acids. The CDR3: CASSLGLAGEQFF. The CDR3 DNA is TGTGCCAGCAGCTTAGGACTAGCAGGTGAGCAGTTCTTC. The variable domain in full, completed from reference TRBV11-2 and TRBJ2-1, reads EAGVAQSPRYKIIEKRQSVAFWCNPISGHATLYWYQQILGQGPKLLIQFQNNGVVDDSQLPKDRFSAERLKGVDSTLKIQPAKLEDSAVYLCASSLGLAGEQFFGPGTRLTVL.

V is TRBV2 and J is TRBJ2-1; 12 bases are a match to TRBD2. The CDR3 covers 13 residues. Germline V gives CDR1 SNHLY, CDR2 FYNNEI. V dropped 6 bases and J dropped 6; count of bases not matched to a gene: 0. The CDR3: CASRTSGSNEQFF. DNA for the CDR3: TGTGCCAGCAGGACTAGCGGGAGCAATGAGCAGTTCTTC.

The chain is built from TRBV7-9 and TRBJ2-1; the match to TRBD2 covers 7 bases. The CDR3 spans 15 residues. V shed 8 bases and J 0 bases; nucleotides not matched to a gene: 7. CDR1 is SEHNR, CDR2 FQNEAQ, per germline (reference sequence). As DNA, the CDR3 is TGTGCCAGCCAGGGAGGGGCGAGCTCCTACAATGAGCAGTTCTTC. This sequence encodes CASQGGASSYNEQFF.

This chain joins TRBV2 and TRBJ2-7, with D possibly TRBD1 on 5 matching bases. CDR3 length: 13 amino acids. Trimming removed 3 bases from V and 7 bases from J, with 13 bases in between. From germline, CDR1 is SNHLY and CDR2 FYNNEI. CDR3 nucleotides: TGTGCCAGCAGTGAGGGGCAGTTGGGTGAGCAGTACTTC. As protein: CASSEGQLGEQYF.

The J gene is TRBJ2-1, the V gene TRBV5-1; 8 nucleotides match TRBD2. Germline loops: CDR1 SGHRS, CDR2 YFSETQ. The CDR3 is 15 amino acids. V shed 4 bases, J shed 6 bases, and the junction held 9 bases outside the gene matches. In DNA form, the CDR3 reads TGCGCCAGCAGCCCGGGACTAGAAGCGTCCAATGAGCAGTTCTTC. The encoded protein is CASSPGLEASNEQFF.

Only one count was recorded for this clone. The CDR3 here is CASSQDGRRGDEKLFF. The DNA for the CDR3 is TGCGCCAGCAGCCAAGATGGTCGCCGGGGGGATGAAAAACTGTTTTTT. The chain joins TRBV4-3 to TRBJ1-4, with D perhaps matching TRBD1 (5 bases). Trimming cost V 0 bases and J 6 bases, with 14 bases left between them. The germline V gene has CDR1 LGHNA and CDR2 YSLEER. This CDR3 contains 16 residues.

This clone has a handful of counts. The gene calls are TRBV11-2 and TRBJ2-7; D is ambiguous. The CDR3 consists of 11 residues. Germline V gene sequence: CDR1 SGHAT, CDR2 FQNNGV. Trimming stripped 7 bases from V and 4 bases from J, with 8 bases between. The CDR3 bases are TGTGCCAGCACCCAAGCATACGAGCAGTACTTC. As protein: CASTQAYEQYF.

This sequence joins TRBV2 and TRBJ2-2; TRBD1 aligns across 7 bases. This CDR3 has 16 amino acids. The germline gives CDR1 SNHLY, CDR2 FYNNEI. Germline trimming cut 2 bases from V and 1 base from J; bases unmatched to any gene: 4. This CDR3 is CASSEWGTENTGELFF. The DNA for the CDR3 is TGTGCCAGCAGTGAATGGGGGACAGAGAACACCGGGGAGCTGTTTTTT.

The rearrangement links TRBV27 to TRBJ1-4; D may be TRBD1 (6 bases). This CDR3 comprises 15 residues. Germline loops: CDR1 MNHEY, CDR2 SMNVEV (reference sequence). The V gene lost 5 bases and the J gene lost 9 bases, with 19 bases spanning the gap. The CDR3 loop reads CASSLNVAGTKKLFF. Here the CDR3 DNA reads TGTGCCAGCAGTCTGAATGTTGCCGGGACAAAAAAACTGTTTTTT.

CDR3 DNA: TGTGCCAGCAGCGTAGACCCCACTAGCGGTGGAAGCTCCTACAATGAGCAGTTCTTC. Its translation is CASSVDPTSGGSSYNEQFF. The J gene is TRBJ2-1, the V gene TRBV9; TRBD2 matches at 8 bases. There are 19 residues in the CDR3. Germline assignment: CDR1 SGDLS and CDR2 YYNGEE. V dropped 0 bases and J dropped 0; count of bases not matched to a gene: 11. The full variable domain, in which reference TRBV9 and TRBJ2-1 provide the parts outside the CDR3, is DSGVTQTPKHLITATGQRVTLRCSPRSGDLSVYWYQQSLDQGLQFLIQYYNGEERAKGNILERFSAQQFPDLHSELNLSSLELGDSALYFCASSVDPTSGGSSYNEQFFGPGTRLTVL.

V is TRBV4-3 and J is TRBJ2-5, with 7 nucleotides matching TRBD1. This CDR3 spans 17 amino acids. V was clipped by 1 base and J by 3 bases; unmatched bases: 11. Germline values: CDR1 LGHNA, CDR2 YSLEER. CDR3 in amino acids: CASSQGPRDRDKETQYF. In DNA form, the CDR3 reads TGCGCCAGCAGCCAAGGCCCCCGGGACAGAGACAAAGAGACCCAGTACTTC.